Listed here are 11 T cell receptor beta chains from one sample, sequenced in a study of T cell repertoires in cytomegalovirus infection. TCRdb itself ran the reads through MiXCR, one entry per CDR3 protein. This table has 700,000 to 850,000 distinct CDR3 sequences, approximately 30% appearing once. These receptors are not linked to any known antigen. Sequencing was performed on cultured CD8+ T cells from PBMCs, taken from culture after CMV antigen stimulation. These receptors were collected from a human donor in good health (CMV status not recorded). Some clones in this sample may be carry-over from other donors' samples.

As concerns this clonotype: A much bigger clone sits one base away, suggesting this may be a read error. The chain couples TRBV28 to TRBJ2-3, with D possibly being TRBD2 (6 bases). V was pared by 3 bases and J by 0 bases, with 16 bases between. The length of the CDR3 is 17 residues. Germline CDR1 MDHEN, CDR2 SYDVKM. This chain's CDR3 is CASSFPRSGLSTDTQYF. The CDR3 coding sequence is TGTGCCAGCAGTTTTCCCCGGTCAGGACTAAGCACAGATACGCAGTATTTT.

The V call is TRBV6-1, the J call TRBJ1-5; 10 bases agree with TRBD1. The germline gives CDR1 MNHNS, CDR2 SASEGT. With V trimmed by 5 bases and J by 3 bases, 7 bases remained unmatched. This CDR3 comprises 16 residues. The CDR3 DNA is TGTGCCAGCAGTTTGACGGGACAGGGGATCAATCAGCCCCAGCATTTT. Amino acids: CASSLTGQGINQPQHF.

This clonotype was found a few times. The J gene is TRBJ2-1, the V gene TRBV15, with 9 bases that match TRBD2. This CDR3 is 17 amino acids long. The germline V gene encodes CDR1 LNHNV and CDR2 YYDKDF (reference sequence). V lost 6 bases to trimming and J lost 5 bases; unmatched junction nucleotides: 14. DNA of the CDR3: TGTGCCACCAGGAGGGGGGGGCTAGCGGGGTACGACAATGAGCAGTTCTTC. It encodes CATRRGGLAGYDNEQFF.

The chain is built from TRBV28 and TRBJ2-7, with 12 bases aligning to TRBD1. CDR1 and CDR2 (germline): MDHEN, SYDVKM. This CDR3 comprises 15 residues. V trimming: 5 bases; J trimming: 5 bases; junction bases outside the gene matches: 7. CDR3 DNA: TGTGCCAGCAGTAACCGGGACAGGGGGCTTAACGAGCAGTACGTC. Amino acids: CASSNRDRGLNEQYV.

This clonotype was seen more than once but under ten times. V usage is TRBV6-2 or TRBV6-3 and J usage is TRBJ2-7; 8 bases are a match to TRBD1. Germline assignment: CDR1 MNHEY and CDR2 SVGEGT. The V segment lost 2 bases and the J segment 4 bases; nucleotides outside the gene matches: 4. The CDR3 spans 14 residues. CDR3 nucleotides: TGTGCCAGCAGTTACGACAGGGGTGGTTACGAGCAGTACGTC. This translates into CASSYDRGGYEQYV.

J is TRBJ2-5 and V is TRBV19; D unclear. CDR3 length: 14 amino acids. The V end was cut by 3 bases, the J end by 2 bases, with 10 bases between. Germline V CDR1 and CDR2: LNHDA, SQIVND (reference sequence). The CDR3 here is CASSMVHLQETQYF. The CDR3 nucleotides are TGTGCCAGTAGTATGGTCCACTTACAAGAGACCCAGTACTTC.

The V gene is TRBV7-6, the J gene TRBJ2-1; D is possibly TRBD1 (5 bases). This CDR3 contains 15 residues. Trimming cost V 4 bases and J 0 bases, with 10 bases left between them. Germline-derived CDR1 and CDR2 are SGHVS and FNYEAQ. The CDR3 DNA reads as TGTGCCAGCAGCTCGACAGTAAACTCCTACAATGAGCAGTTCTTC. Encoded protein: CASSSTVNSYNEQFF.

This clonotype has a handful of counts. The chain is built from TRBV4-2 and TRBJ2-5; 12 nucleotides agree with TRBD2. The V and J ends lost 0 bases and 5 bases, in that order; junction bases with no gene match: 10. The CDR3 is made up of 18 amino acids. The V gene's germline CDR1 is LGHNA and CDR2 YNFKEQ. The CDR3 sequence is CASSQEGLAGGPGETQYF. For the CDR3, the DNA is TGTGCCAGCAGCCAAGAGGGGCTAGCGGGGGGGCCTGGGGAGACCCAGTACTTC.

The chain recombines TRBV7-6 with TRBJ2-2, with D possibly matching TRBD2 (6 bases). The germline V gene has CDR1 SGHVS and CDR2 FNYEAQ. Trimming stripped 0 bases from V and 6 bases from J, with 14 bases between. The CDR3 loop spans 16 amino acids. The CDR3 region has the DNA TGTGCCAGCAGCTTAGCGGGCAGCGGGCGGGCCGGGGAGCTGTTTTTT. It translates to CASSLAGSGRAGELFF.

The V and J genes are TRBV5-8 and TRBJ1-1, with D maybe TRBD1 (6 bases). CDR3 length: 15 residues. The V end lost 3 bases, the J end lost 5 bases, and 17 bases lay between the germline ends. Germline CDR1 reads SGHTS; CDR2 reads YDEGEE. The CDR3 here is CASSSSRGRETEAFF. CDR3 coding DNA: TGTGCCAGCAGCTCCTCCAGGGGCCGGGAGACTGAAGCTTTCTTT.

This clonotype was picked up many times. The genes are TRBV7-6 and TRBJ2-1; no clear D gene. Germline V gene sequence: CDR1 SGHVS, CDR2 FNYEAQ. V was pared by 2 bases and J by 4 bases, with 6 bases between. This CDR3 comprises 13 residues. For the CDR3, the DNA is TGTGCCAGCAGCTTAAGGTTTTACAATGAGCAGTTCTTC. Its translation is CASSLRFYNEQFF.